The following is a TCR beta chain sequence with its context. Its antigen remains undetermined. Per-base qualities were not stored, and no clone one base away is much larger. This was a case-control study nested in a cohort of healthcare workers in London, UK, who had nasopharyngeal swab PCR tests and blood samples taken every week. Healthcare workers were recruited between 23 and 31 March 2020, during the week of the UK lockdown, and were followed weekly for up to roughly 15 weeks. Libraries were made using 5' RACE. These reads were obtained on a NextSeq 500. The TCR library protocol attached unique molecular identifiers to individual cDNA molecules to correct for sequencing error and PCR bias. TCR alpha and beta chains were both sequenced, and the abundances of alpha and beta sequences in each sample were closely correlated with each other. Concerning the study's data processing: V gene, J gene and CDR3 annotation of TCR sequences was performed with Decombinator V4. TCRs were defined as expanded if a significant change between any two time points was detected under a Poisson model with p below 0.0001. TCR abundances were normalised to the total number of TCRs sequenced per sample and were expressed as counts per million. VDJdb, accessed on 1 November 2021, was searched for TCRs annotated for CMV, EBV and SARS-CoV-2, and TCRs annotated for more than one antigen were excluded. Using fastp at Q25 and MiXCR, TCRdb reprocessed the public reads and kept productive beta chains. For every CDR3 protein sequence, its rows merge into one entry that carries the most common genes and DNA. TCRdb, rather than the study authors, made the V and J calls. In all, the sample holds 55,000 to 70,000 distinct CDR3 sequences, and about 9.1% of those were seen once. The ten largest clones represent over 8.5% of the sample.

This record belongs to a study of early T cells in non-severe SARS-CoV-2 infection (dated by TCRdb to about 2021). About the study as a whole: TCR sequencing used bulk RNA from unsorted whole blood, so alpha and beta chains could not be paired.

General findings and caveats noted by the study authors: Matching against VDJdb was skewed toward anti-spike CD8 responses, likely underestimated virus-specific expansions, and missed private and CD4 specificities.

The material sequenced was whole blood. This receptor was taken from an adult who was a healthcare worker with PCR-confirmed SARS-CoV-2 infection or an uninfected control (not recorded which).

The CDR3 protein: CASSLREGNGYTF. In nucleotides, the sequence is TGTGCCAGCAGTTTGAGGGAGGGGAATGGCTACACCTTC. In this chain, TRBV27 is recombined with TRBJ1-2; the D gene is perhaps TRBD1, from 5 matching bases. The junction shows trimming of 3 bases on V and 6 bases on J, plus 11 bases between the germline ends. Spanning cysteine to phenylalanine, the CDR3 consists of 13 amino acids. Only the CDR3 region is kept as DNA, spanning 39 bases read in frame from base 1. As encoded in the germline V gene (reference sequence), CDR1 is MNHEY while CDR2 is SMNVEV.